These 16 T cell receptor beta chains share one sample of origin, sequenced in a study of blood T cell repertoires in COVID-19. Profiling relied on immunoSEQ multiplex PCR, and the TCRdb table lists in-frame clones only, not all of them. The sample gives about 280,000 clones, less than 85% of which show up once; around 2.3% is in the top ten. The sample taken for sequencing was PBMCs or T cells enriched from blood (not recorded which). The receptors derive from a woman aged 50 to 60 who had recovered from COVID-19.

The gene calls are TRBV5-1 and TRBJ1-2; tentative D call: TRBD1 (5 bases). CDR3 length: 16 amino acids. V was clipped by 4 bases and J by 7 bases, with 23 bases between them. The germline CDR1 and CDR2 sequences are SGHRS and YFSETQ. The CDR3 region is CASSPHRDSLIGGYTF. Written as DNA, the CDR3 is TGCGCCAGCAGCCCTCACCGGGACTCCCTTATTGGTGGCTACACCTTC. The whole variable domain, remainder taken from reference TRBV5-1 and TRBJ1-2, is KAGVTQTPRYLIKTRGQQVTLSCSPISGHRSVSWYQQTPGQGLQFLFEYFSETQRNKGNFPGRFSGRQFSNSRSEMNVSTLELGDSALYLCASSPHRDSLIGGYTFGSGTRLTVV.

The rearrangement uses TRBV5-4 and TRBJ2-3; TRBD2 matches 8 bases. J gave up 2 bases and V 6 bases, and 11 bases lay outside the gene matches. The germline CDR1 and CDR2 sequences are SGHNT and YYREEE (reference sequence). The CDR3 consists of 16 residues. The CDR3 bases are TGTGCCAGCACCCGCGGGCTAGCGGGTTACACAGATACGCAGTATTTT. Translating it yields CASTRGLAGYTDTQYF.

This rearrangement joins TRBV10-3 to TRBJ2-7, with 7 bases identical to TRBD1. The trim removed 5 bases at V and 5 bases at J, leaving 3 bases unmatched. The CDR3 runs to 12 residues. CDR1 and CDR2 (germline): ENHRY, SYGVKD. The CDR3 bases are TGTGCCATCAGTCTACAGGGGAACGAGCAGTACTTC. This gives the protein CAISLQGNEQYF.

Of note for this clone: This may be a read error: a much more frequent sequence differs by one nucleotide. The sample carries other DNA sequences with the same CDR3. The chain couples TRBV5-1 to TRBJ1-1, with unresolved D. Trimming removed 1 base at V and 1 base at J, with 5 bases between. The germline V gene has CDR1 SGHRS and CDR2 YFSETQ. The CDR3 runs to 13 residues. CDR3 in amino acids: CASSLTANTEAFF. As DNA, the CDR3 is TGCGCCAGCAGCTTGACAGCGAACACTGAAGCTTTCTTT.

This chain uses TRBV10-3 with TRBJ1-2; a possible D gene is TRBD1 (6 bases). Germline V lookup: CDR1 ENHRY, CDR2 SYGVKD. V lost 2 bases to trimming and J lost 5 bases, with 15 bases between them. CDR3 length: 15 residues. The CDR3, as DNA: TGTGCCATCAGTGAGATCCCAGGGGCGGCTTATGGCTACACCTTC. Its translation: CAISEIPGAAYGYTF.

CDR3 nucleotides: TGTGCCACCAGCAGAGGGACAGGGGGCAATGAAAAACTGTTTTTT. Translation: CATSRGTGGNEKLFF. V gene TRBV15 combines with J gene TRBJ1-4; 11 positions match TRBD1. The CDR3 spans 15 residues. The germline V gene encodes CDR1 LNHNV and CDR2 YYDKDF (reference sequence). The V segment lost 1 base and the J segment 5 bases; nucleotides outside the gene matches: 0.

The chain uses TRBV19 and TRBJ2-6; 7 positions match TRBD1. The junction had 6 bases not matched to a gene; V was cut back by 2 bases and J by 2 bases. The germline gives CDR1 LNHDA, CDR2 SQIVND (reference sequence). This CDR3 is 17 amino acids long. The CDR3 region has the DNA TGTGCCAGTAGTATAACGAGACAGGGCCCTGGGGCCAACGTCCTGACTTTC. Protein product: CASSITRQGPGANVLTF.

This chain joins TRBV4-2 and TRBJ1-6, with 8 bases lining up with TRBD1. Germline lookup yields CDR1 LGHNA and CDR2 YNFKEQ. The length of the CDR3 is 15 residues. Trimming removed 7 bases from V and 7 bases from J; junction bases left unmatched: 9. The CDR3 loop reads CASTTRQGTNSPLHF. DNA for the CDR3: TGTGCCAGCACCACCCGACAGGGGACCAATTCACCCCTCCACTTT.

The genes are TRBV4-1 and TRBJ2-6; weak D call: TRBD1 (6 bases). The CDR3 is 18 residues long. V shed 2 bases and J shed 3 bases, with 17 bases lying between them. Germline CDR1 reads MGHRA; CDR2 reads YSYEKL. The CDR3 nucleotides are TGCGCCAGCAGCCAAAGTTCAGGGGTAAAATTTGGGGCCAACGTCCTGACTTTC. It is translated as CASSQSSGVKFGANVLTF.

The chain carries TRBV14 and TRBJ2-5, with TRBD1 matching over 9 bases. This CDR3 region has 16 residues. Germline CDR1 SGHDN, CDR2 FVKESK. With 5 bases clipped from V and 5 bases from J, the junction kept 12 bases outside the gene matches. CDR3 sequence reads: CASSLGTGHKGETQYF. The CDR3 bases are TGTGCCAGCAGCTTGGGGACAGGGCACAAGGGTGAGACCCAGTACTTC.

This chain joins TRBV7-2 and TRBJ1-5; TRBD1 matches at 9 bases. V shed 4 bases, J shed 4 bases, and the junction held 14 bases outside the gene matches. In germline, CDR1 is SGHTA, CDR2 FQGNSA. The CDR3 is made up of 18 amino acids. CDR3 amino acids: CASSSTTGTGRRNQPQHF. DNA of the CDR3: TGTGCCAGCAGCTCGACCACCGGGACAGGGAGAAGAAATCAGCCCCAGCATTTT.

This CDR3 is CASSQGRQGYNQPQHF. CDR3 bases: TGTGCCAGCAGCCAAGGCAGACAGGGCTACAATCAGCCCCAGCATTTT. V gene TRBV3-1 (or the pseudogene TRBV3-2) combines with J gene TRBJ1-5; 7 nucleotides match TRBD1. The CDR3 loop spans 16 amino acids. Germline assignment: CDR1 LGHDT and CDR2 YNNKEL (reference sequence). With 1 base clipped from V and 3 bases from J, the junction kept 6 bases outside the gene matches.

This chain links TRBV9 with TRBJ1-2; 12 bases are shared with TRBD1. The CDR3 extends over 16 amino acids. Germline lookup yields CDR1 SGDLS and CDR2 YYNGEE. V lost 0 bases, J lost 6 bases, and 6 bases stayed unmatched. Here the CDR3 DNA reads TGTGCCAGCAGCGTAGGTCTCGGGACAGGGGGCCATGGCTACACCTTC. The encoded protein is CASSVGLGTGGHGYTF.

The chain links TRBV11-3 to TRBJ2-2; the match to TRBD1 covers 9 bases. Germline values: CDR1 SGHNT, CDR2 YENEEA. With V trimmed by 6 bases and J by 7 bases, 3 bases remained unmatched. The CDR3 totals 13 residues. The CDR3 DNA is TGTGCCAGCAGGGACAGGGGTGACGGGGAGCTGTTTTTT. It specifies CASRDRGDGELFF.

This rearrangement joins TRBV7-9 to TRBJ2-6; D call uncertain. Germline V lookup: CDR1 SEHNR, CDR2 FQNEAQ (reference sequence). This CDR3 is 18 amino acids long. Trimming left V 2 bases short and J 4 bases short, with 18 bases between. The CDR3 loop reads CASSLRLSKFTGANVLTF. The DNA for the CDR3 is TGTGCCAGCAGCTTAAGACTCTCCAAGTTTACCGGGGCCAACGTCCTGACTTTC.

This chain links TRBV7-2 with TRBJ2-7; TRBD2 might be the D (6 bases). The germline CDR1 and CDR2 sequences are SGHTA and FQGNSA. This CDR3 contains 13 residues. V was clipped by 5 bases and J by 3 bases, with 11 bases between them. The CDR3 region has the DNA TGTGCCAGCAGCATGGGACTGGGCTACGAGCAGTACTTC. Amino acid sequence: CASSMGLGYEQYF. Variable domain in full (rest from reference TRBV7-2 and TRBJ2-7): GAGVSQSPSNKVTEKGKDVELRCDPISGHTALYWYRQSLGQGLEFLIYFQGNSAPDKSGLPSDRFSAERTGGSVSTLTIQRTQQEDSAVYLCASSMGLGYEQYFGPGTRLTVT.